Below, 5 T cell receptor beta chains from the same sample are listed, as sequenced in a study of early T cells in non-severe SARS-CoV-2 infection. TCRdb ran MiXCR on the 5' RACE reads and lists one entry per CDR3 protein. The sample has tens of thousands of distinct CDR3 sequences; around 6.6% are singletons. The specimen was whole blood, collected at baseline. The receptors originated from an adult who was a healthcare worker with PCR-confirmed SARS-CoV-2 infection or an uninfected control (not recorded which).

CDR3 bases: TGCGCCAGCACAGGGGACTCCTCCTACAATGAGCAGTTCTTC. It is translated as CASTGDSSYNEQFF. This chain joins TRBV5-1 and TRBJ2-1; either TRBD1 or TRBD2 may fit D (6 bases each). CDR3 length equals 14 residues. CDR1 and CDR2 (germline): SGHRS, YFSETQ. Trimming stripped 6 bases from V and 0 bases from J, with 10 bases between.

V and J are TRBV5-3 and TRBJ2-7, with D perhaps matching TRBD1 (5 bases). TRBV5-3 is an open reading frame, and its role is uncertain. V shed 1 base and J shed 5 bases, with 16 bases lying between them. CDR3 length: 15 amino acids. The DNA of the CDR3 is TGTGCCAGAAGCTTGAAACGACTGGGGCGTGACGAGCAGTACTTC. It codes for CARSLKRLGRDEQYF.

Only a few counts were recorded for this clonotype. The rearrangement joins TRBV7-8 to TRBJ1-1; D not certain. V was cut by 1 base and J by 1 base, with 7 bases left in between. The germline V gene encodes CDR1 SGHVS and CDR2 FQNEAQ. CDR3 length: 14 residues. CDR3 sequence reads: CASSLVLENTEAFF. The CDR3 DNA sequence: TGTGCCAGCAGCTTAGTTTTGGAGAACACTGAAGCTTTCTTT.

The rearrangement joins TRBV7-2 to TRBJ2-3, with D perhaps TRBD1 (6 bases). V was trimmed by 2 bases and J by 2 bases, leaving 11 bases between them. Germline assignment: CDR1 SGHTA and CDR2 FQGNSA. The CDR3 contains 15 residues. The CDR3 is CASSLLTGLTDTQYF. The CDR3 coding sequence is TGTGCCAGCAGCTTACTCACAGGGCTCACAGATACGCAGTATTTT. Combining the CDR3 with reference TRBV7-2 and TRBJ2-3 gives the whole variable domain GAGVSQSPSNKVTEKGKDVELRCDPISGHTALYWYRQSLGQGLEFLIYFQGNSAPDKSGLPSDRFSAERTGGSVSTLTIQRTQQEDSAVYLCASSLLTGLTDTQYFGPGTRLTVL.

The table lists this clonotype with many counts. The rearrangement joins TRBV10-2 to TRBJ1-1, with a possible D match to TRBD1 (6 bases). Trimming removed 8 bases from V and 12 bases from J, with 22 bases in between. Germline V lookup: CDR1 WSHSY, CDR2 SAAADI. The CDR3 loop spans 13 amino acids. The CDR3 DNA sequence: TGCGCCAGCGGGCGTCCTTCGGCAGGGGCGACTTTCTTT. As protein: CASGRPSAGATFF.